The 29 T cell receptor beta chains listed next were all sequenced from one sample in a study of T cells in Graves' hyperthyroidism and ophthalmopathy. TCR beta CDR3 regions were amplified from RNA transcripts. RT-PCR in the first round (using the HTBI primer set) targeted the TCR CDR3. TCRdb re-called the multiplex PCR reads with MiXCR, one entry per CDR3 protein. The table has fewer than 800,000 distinct CDR3 sequences, around 15% seen once. The material sequenced was blood. The receptors were gathered from a man between 18 and 29 years old with Graves' hyperthyroidism.

This clonotype was seen a handful of times. DNA for the CDR3: TGTGCCAGCAGCCCCGGCGGCAACCGAGGGACCTACGAGCAGTACTTC. Its translation: CASSPGGNRGTYEQYF. The chain is built from TRBV4-2 and TRBJ2-7; TRBD2 might be the D (5 bases). The CDR3 loop spans 16 amino acids. The V gene lost 4 bases and the J gene lost 2 bases, with 18 bases spanning the gap. The germline CDR1 and CDR2 sequences are LGHNA and YNFKEQ.

This rearrangement joins TRBV19 to TRBJ1-1, with D perhaps TRBD1 (5 bases). The germline CDR1 and CDR2 sequences are LNHDA and SQIVND (reference sequence). V shed 3 bases and J shed 4 bases, with 12 bases lying between them. This CDR3 spans 14 amino acids. In DNA, the CDR3 is TGTGCCAGTAGTATGGTGGGGGAAGCCACTGAAGCTTTCTTT. It encodes CASSMVGEATEAFF.

The chain recombines TRBV7-9 with TRBJ2-7; 11 nucleotides match TRBD1. The CDR3 contains 14 residues. Germline CDR1 SEHNR, CDR2 FQNEAQ (reference sequence). V lost 5 bases and J lost 5; bases outside the gene matches: 5. For the CDR3, the DNA is TGTGCCAGCAGCCACGGACAGGGGGCCGACGAGCAGTACTTC. It specifies CASSHGQGADEQYF.

This clonotype has a count of ten or more. The chain carries TRBV28 and TRBJ2-5; TRBD2 matches at 11 bases. Germline CDR1 MDHEN, CDR2 SYDVKM. The CDR3 runs to 14 residues. Trimming took 9 bases from V and 3 from J; bases not matched to a gene: 6. This CDR3 reads CASIAGGLEETQYF. The CDR3 coding sequence is TGTGCCAGTATAGCGGGAGGGTTGGAAGAGACCCAGTACTTC.

The chain has TRBV18 and TRBJ1-5; D may be TRBD1 (6 bases). The CDR3 loop spans 15 amino acids. V was shortened by 2 bases and J by 5 bases, with 13 bases between the two germline ends. The V gene's germline CDR1 is KGHSH and CDR2 LQKENI. The CDR3 DNA is TGTGCCAGCTCACCAGGTCACAGGGCGTATCAGCCCCAGCATTTT. Translated: CASSPGHRAYQPQHF.

The sample holds many counts of this clonotype. V and J are TRBV11-1 and TRBJ1-1; D may be TRBD1 (5 bases). Germline assignment: CDR1 SGHAT and CDR2 FQDESV (reference sequence). The CDR3 length is 15 residues. V lost 7 bases, J lost 2 bases, and 17 bases lay in between. CDR3: CASTPGRLINTEAFF. The CDR3 DNA reads TGTGCCAGCACTCCGGGACGTCTGATAAACACTGAAGCTTTCTTT.

This clonotype came up a few times. The chain joins TRBV11-3 to TRBJ1-2; the match to TRBD1 covers 8 bases. V was clipped by 1 base and J by 10 bases; unmatched bases: 14. Per the germline V gene, CDR1 is SGHNT and CDR2 is YENEEA. The CDR3 consists of 16 residues. CDR3 residues: CASSLVPTHRQGPYTF. The CDR3 nucleotides are TGTGCCAGCAGCTTAGTCCCAACCCACCGACAGGGGCCCTACACCTTC.

At least ten counts were recorded for this clonotype. The chain recombines TRBV6-1 with TRBJ2-7; perhaps D is TRBD1 or TRBD2 (6 bases each). V was trimmed by 6 bases and J by 2 bases, leaving 20 bases between them. The CDR3 extends over 16 amino acids. CDR1 MNHNS and CDR2 SASEGT come from the germline V gene. The CDR3: CASSPAGGRLAYEQYF. CDR3 coding DNA: TGTGCCAGCAGCCCCGCCGGGGGCAGGTTAGCCTACGAGCAGTACTTC.

The chain combines TRBV5-8 with TRBJ1-5; weak D call: TRBD1 (5 bases). Germline-derived CDR1 and CDR2 are SGHTS and YDEGEE. The CDR3 is made up of 15 amino acids. Trimming stripped 6 bases from V and 1 base from J, with 14 bases between. The CDR3 spells CASTPRDRSNQPQHF. The DNA for the CDR3 is TGTGCCAGCACCCCCCGGGACCGCAGCAATCAGCCCCAGCATTTT.

There are many counts of this clonotype. The chain employs TRBV27 and TRBJ2-5; possibly TRBD1 for D (6 bases). V was trimmed by 4 bases and J by 5 bases, leaving 20 bases between them. The CDR3 is made up of 16 amino acids. Germline V gives CDR1 MNHEY, CDR2 SMNVEV (reference sequence). DNA for the CDR3: TGTGCCAGCAGTTCTTCCGACAGGCCAGGTCGTGAGACCCAGTACTTC. Its protein product is CASSSSDRPGRETQYF.

This clonotype was found many times. The V and J genes are TRBV10-3 and TRBJ1-1; tentative D call: TRBD1 (6 bases). The V and J ends lost 6 bases and 4 bases respectively, with 9 bases between them. The CDR3 has 12 residues. Germline V lookup: CDR1 ENHRY, CDR2 SYGVKD. CDR3 sequence reads: CAIRKGGTEAFF. The CDR3 bases are TGTGCCATCAGAAAAGGGGGCACTGAAGCTTTCTTT.

The rearrangement joins TRBV20-1 to TRBJ1-3, with unresolved D. CDR1 DFQATT and CDR2 SNEGSKA come from the germline V gene (reference sequence). The CDR3 spans 13 residues. The ends were cut back, 6 bases at V and 0 bases at J, with 9 bases in the middle. The CDR3 protein is CSASKDSGNTIYF. The CDR3 coding sequence is TGCAGTGCCTCCAAGGACTCTGGAAACACCATATATTTT.

This chain uses TRBV10-3 with TRBJ2-6; TRBD1 matches at 7 bases. The germline gives CDR1 ENHRY, CDR2 SYGVKD. The length of the CDR3 is 17 residues. After removal of 4 bases from V and 2 bases from J, the junction contained 8 bases not matched to a gene. The CDR3 DNA follows: TGTGCCATCAGTGGAGGGACAGAGTCTCCTGGGGCCAACGTCCTGACTTTC. Translated, it gives CAISGGTESPGANVLTF.

This clonotype was recorded at least ten times. V gene TRBV28 combines with J gene TRBJ2-3, with TRBD2 as a possible D gene (5 bases). CDR1 is MDHEN, CDR2 SYDVKM, per germline. The CDR3 is 13 amino acids. Between the trimmed V and J ends, which lost 3 bases and 1 base, there was a span of 5 bases. The CDR3 nucleotides read TGTGCCAGCAGTTTTAGCGGCACAGATACGCAGTATTTT. This encodes CASSFSGTDTQYF. Together with reference TRBV28 and TRBJ2-3, the CDR3 gives the full variable domain: DVKVTQSSRYLVKRTGEKVFLECVQDMDHENMFWYRQDPGLGLRLIYFSYDVKMKEKGDIPEGYSVSREKKERFSLILESASTNQTSMYLCASSFSGTDTQYFGPGTRLTVL.

The rearrangement uses TRBV13 and TRBJ2-5; TRBD2 matches at 14 bases. There are 17 residues in the CDR3. Germline-derived CDR1 and CDR2 are PRHDT and FYEKMQ (reference sequence). The V segment lost 0 bases and the J segment 4 bases; nucleotides outside the gene matches: 4. As DNA, the CDR3 is TGTGCCAGCAGCTTAGGAGGACTAGCGGGAGGAGTAGAGACCCAGTACTTC. This gives the protein CASSLGGLAGGVETQYF.

This clonotype was recorded many times. The genes are TRBV28 and TRBJ2-3; the D call may be TRBD1 or TRBD2 (5 bases each). This CDR3 contains 14 residues. The germline V gene encodes CDR1 MDHEN and CDR2 SYDVKM. Deletions cut 5 bases from V and 0 bases from J, with 9 bases between. The CDR3 protein is CASSGTPSTDTQYF. CDR3 DNA: TGTGCCAGCAGTGGGACCCCAAGCACAGATACGCAGTATTTT.

This chain joins TRBV27 and TRBJ1-5; the D is unclear. V was clipped by 3 bases and J by 5 bases, with 8 bases between them. CDR1 and CDR2 (germline): MNHEY, SMNVEV (reference sequence). The CDR3 length is 13 residues. The CDR3 loop is CASSFNRYQPQHF. DNA for the CDR3: TGTGCCAGCAGTTTTAATAGGTATCAGCCCCAGCATTTT.

A word on this clonotype: One end of the junction fails to match germline, which may point to a read error. The chain joins TRBV19 to TRBJ1-1; 7 nucleotides line up with TRBD1. The CDR3 extends over 15 amino acids. Germline values: CDR1 LNHDA, CDR2 SQIVND (reference sequence). This chain's CDR3 is CACSIHDRVGAEAFF. The DNA of the CDR3 is TGTGCCTGTAGTATTCACGACAGGGTTGGCGCTGAAGCTTTCTTT.

This clonotype has ten or more counts. The rearrangement links TRBV18 to TRBJ2-5; maybe TRBD1 (5 bases). Trimming took off 1 base at V and 4 bases at J, with 13 bases between the two ends. CDR1 is KGHSH, CDR2 LQKENI, per germline. This CDR3 has 15 amino acids. CDR3 in DNA: TGTGCCAGCTCACCACGACCCCGCCAGGGAGAGACCCAGTACTTC. Protein sequence: CASSPRPRQGETQYF.

This clonotype was picked up a small number of times. The chain carries TRBV7-2 and TRBJ1-3; possible D gene TRBD1, 5 bases. With 7 bases removed from V and 2 bases from J, the gap between germline ends came to 12 bases. The CDR3 runs 14 residues. Germline assignment: CDR1 SGHTA and CDR2 FQGNSA. As DNA, the CDR3 is TGTGCCAGCACTAACCCAGGGACTGGAAACACCATATATTTT. This translates into CASTNPGTGNTIYF.

This clonotype has just a few counts. A much more abundant neighbour one base away suggests this may be a read error. The chain joins TRBV7-6 to TRBJ2-7, with 9 bases that match TRBD1. Germline-derived CDR1 and CDR2 are SGHVS and FNYEAQ. Losses at the gene ends were 3 bases for V and 6 bases for J; bases not matched to a gene: 6. The CDR3 spans 14 residues. The CDR3 coding sequence is TGTGCCAGCAGCTTGGGGACAGGGAACTGCGAGCAGTACTTC. Protein: CASSLGTGNCEQYF.

At least ten counts were recorded for this clonotype. The chain carries TRBV20-1 and TRBJ2-5; D gene ambiguous. CDR1 and CDR2 from the germline V gene are DFQATT and SNEGSKA (reference sequence). Trimming took off 6 bases at V and 4 bases at J, with 12 bases between the two ends. This CDR3 region has 12 residues. The CDR3 spells CSALDWGETQYF. The DNA of the CDR3 is TGCAGTGCCCTAGACTGGGGAGAGACCCAGTACTTC.

In this sample, this clonotype turned up many times. The chain joins TRBV7-3 to TRBJ2-3, with TRBD1 matching 8 bases. Per the germline V gene, CDR1 is SGHTA and CDR2 is FQGTGA. Trimming cost V 3 bases and J 3 bases; bases outside gene matches: 5. The CDR3 is 15 residues long. The CDR3 DNA reads as TGTGCCAGCAGCTTCCGGACAGGGCGGACAGATACGCAGTATTTT. Translation gives CASSFRTGRTDTQYF. The full variable domain, its missing parts supplied by reference TRBV7-3 and TRBJ2-3, is GAGVSQTPSNKVTEKGKYVELRCDPISGHTALYWYRQSLGQGPEFLIYFQGTGAADDSGLPNDRFFAVRPEGSVSTLKIQRTERGDSAVYLCASSFRTGRTDTQYFGPGTRLTVL.

This chain links TRBV20-1 with TRBJ2-3; 10 bases are shared with TRBD2. J lost 0 bases, V lost 5 bases, and 2 bases had no gene match. Per germline, CDR1 DFQATT and CDR2 SNEGSKA (reference sequence). This CDR3 has 14 amino acids. CDR3 nucleotides: TGCAGTGCTGGGACTAGCGATAGCACAGATACGCAGTATTTT. This sequence encodes CSAGTSDSTDTQYF.

This clonotype was seen at least ten times. This sequence joins TRBV29-1 and TRBJ2-7; 7 bases are shared with TRBD1. The CDR3 spans 13 residues. J was trimmed by 2 bases and V by 5 bases; bases with no gene match: 6. CDR1 SQVTM and CDR2 ANQGSEA come from the germline V gene. CDR3 amino acids: CSVTGTEAYEQYF. CDR3 nucleotides: TGCAGCGTTACCGGGACAGAAGCCTACGAGCAGTACTTC.

The V gene is TRBV6-5, the J gene TRBJ2-2, with no clear D. V was trimmed by 4 bases and J by 4 bases, leaving 10 bases between them. From germline, CDR1 is MNHEY and CDR2 SVGAGI. This CDR3 contains 14 residues. The CDR3 protein is CASSSRTSTGELFF. DNA of the CDR3: TGTGCCAGCAGTTCTAGAACGAGCACCGGGGAGCTGTTTTTT.

This clonotype was seen ten or more times. The rearrangement uses TRBV28 and TRBJ2-3; 12 bases match TRBD2. V gave up 4 bases and J gave up 5 bases; unmatched junction bases: 10. Germline assignment: CDR1 MDHEN and CDR2 SYDVKM. CDR3 size: 17 residues. The DNA of the CDR3 is TGTGCCAGCAGTTCCCTAGCGGGAGGGCCACGGGTAGATACGCAGTATTTT. It encodes CASSSLAGGPRVDTQYF.

This clonotype has a handful of counts. The J gene is TRBJ2-7, the V gene TRBV3-1, with TRBD2 identical over 9 bases. V shed 3 bases, J shed 4 bases, and the junction held 10 bases outside the gene matches. CDR1 and CDR2 (germline): LGHDT, YNNKEL (reference sequence). The CDR3 covers 16 residues. The CDR3 bases are TGTGCCAGCAGCCAGGGTGTGTCTAGCGGGACGTACGAGCAGTACTTC. This codes for CASSQGVSSGTYEQYF.

This clonotype was seen more than once but under ten times. V is TRBV5-5 and J is TRBJ2-3; D uncertain. This CDR3 region has 15 residues. CDR1 and CDR2 (germline): SGHKS, YYEKEE (reference sequence). V was cut by 3 bases and J by 0 bases, with 11 bases left in between. CDR3 in DNA: TGTGCCAGCAGCTCTCAACAGCTGAGCACAGATACGCAGTATTTT. It specifies CASSSQQLSTDTQYF.